Listed here are 31 T cell receptor beta chains from one sample, sequenced in a study of cytomegalovirus exposure and HLA in healthy donors (TCRdb year 2017). The method behind the library was the immunoSEQ multiplex PCR assay. A mixture of 60 forward primers for TCR Vbeta segments and 13 reverse primers for TCR Jbeta segments was used in the multiplex PCR. TCRdb limited this immuneACCESS table to in-frame rearrangements with V and J called. A share of clones is missing; checked studies link under half to unresolved V genes, and the rest is unexplained. The sample profile shows about 200,000 clones; 79% of them were found once. About 1.7% of the sample comes from the top ten. Source material: PBMCs. These receptors were obtained from a man over 45 in good health and CMV-seronegative.

The count of this clone is one. The chain's CDR3 is CASSPGQGLSGYTF. CDR3 DNA: TGTGCCAGCAGCCCGGGACAGGGTCTTAGTGGCTACACCTTC. The chain joins TRBV7-2 to TRBJ1-2; 9 nucleotides match TRBD1. CDR3 length equals 14 residues. V was pared by 5 bases and J by 7 bases, with 8 bases of the junction left unmatched. CDR1 SGHTA and CDR2 FQGNSA come from the germline V gene.

This chain joins TRBV2 and TRBJ2-5, with D perhaps TRBD2 (5 bases). The V gene lost 6 bases and the J gene lost 11 bases, with 16 bases spanning the gap. Germline-derived CDR1 and CDR2 are SNHLY and FYNNEI. This CDR3 is built from 12 residues. The CDR3 spells CASRRDVGEQYF. In DNA, the CDR3 is TGTGCCAGCAGGAGGGATGTTGGAGAGCAGTACTTC.

This rearrangement joins TRBV5-1 to TRBJ2-3, with D uncertain. The CDR3 runs to 15 residues. V lost 0 bases and J 4 bases, leaving 12 bases between the germline ends. The germline gives CDR1 SGHRS, CDR2 YFSETQ. In DNA, the CDR3 is TGCGCCAGCAGCTTGGGGAACGTGGGCGCAGATACGCAGTATTTT. Its protein product is CASSLGNVGADTQYF.

This CDR3 reads CASSHRGAVGTGELFF. The CDR3 coding sequence is TGCGCCAGCAGCCACCGGGGGGCAGTGGGGACCGGGGAGCTGTTTTTT. The rearrangement uses TRBV5-1 and TRBJ2-2; possibly TRBD2 for D (7 bases). V was trimmed by 4 bases and J by 5 bases, leaving 18 bases between them. Germline values: CDR1 SGHRS, CDR2 YFSETQ. This CDR3 has 16 residues.

J is TRBJ2-5 and V is TRBV7-2, with a weak D call TRBD2 (5 bases). The ends were cut back, 0 bases at V and 2 bases at J, with 13 bases in the middle. The CDR3 extends over 16 amino acids. In germline, CDR1 is SGHTA, CDR2 FQGNSA. CDR3 loop: CASSLAVGIFQETQYF. The CDR3 DNA follows: TGTGCCAGCAGCTTAGCGGTCGGGATCTTTCAAGAGACCCAGTACTTC.

The chain has TRBV19 and TRBJ1-5, with a possible D match to TRBD1 (5 bases). This CDR3 is 16 amino acids long. The V end was cut by 3 bases, the J end by 0 bases, with 12 bases between. Germline loops: CDR1 LNHDA, CDR2 SQIVND (reference sequence). The CDR3 bases are TGTGCCAGTAGTATGAGTTGGGGCGGTAGCAATCAGCCCCAGCATTTT. Residues: CASSMSWGGSNQPQHF.

This clone was seen a few times. The J gene is TRBJ2-7, the V gene TRBV28, with TRBD1 identical over 10 bases. Looked up from germline, CDR1 is MDHEN and CDR2 is SYDVKM. Trimming removed 6 bases from V and 2 bases from J; junction bases left unmatched: 7. The CDR3 contains 15 residues. The CDR3 nucleotides are TGTGCCAGCAGCACGGGACAGGGGCCAGCCTACGAGCAGTACTTC. Translating gives CASSTGQGPAYEQYF.

The genes are TRBV5-6 and TRBJ2-5; no clear D. The tail of the sequence fits TRBJ2-7 better, so the J call may be wrong. This CDR3 is built from 14 residues. CDR1 and CDR2 (germline): SGHDT, YYEEEE. DNA for the CDR3: TGTGCCAGCAGCCCCTCTCGACGGTACTACGAGCAGTACTTC. Its protein product is CASSPSRRYYEQYF.

CDR3 region: CASSLGWAGYNEQFF. The CDR3 DNA follows: TGCGCCAGCAGCTTGGGGTGGGCAGGTTACAATGAGCAGTTCTTC. The chain is built from TRBV5-1 and TRBJ2-1; the D is unclear. This CDR3 has 15 amino acids. The germline gives CDR1 SGHRS, CDR2 YFSETQ. Deletions cut 0 bases from V and 4 bases from J, with 11 bases between.

This rearrangement joins TRBV7-3 to TRBJ2-1, with 9 bases fitting TRBD2. The CDR3 is 16 residues long. Germline CDR1 reads SGHTA; CDR2 reads FQGTGA. V shed 4 bases, J shed 0 bases, and the junction held 4 bases outside the gene matches. The CDR3 bases are TGTGCCAGCAGCTCCCGTAGCGGGAGCTCCTACAATGAGCAGTTCTTC. Amino acids: CASSSRSGSSYNEQFF.

V usage is TRBV11-2 and J usage is TRBJ2-5; possibly TRBD2 for D (5 bases). Germline V gene lookup returns CDR1 SGHAT and CDR2 FQNNGV. V was pared by 0 bases and J by 8 bases, with 16 bases between. The CDR3 runs to 15 residues. The CDR3, as DNA: TGTGCCAGCAGCTTAGATGGGCTACAGAGGGAAACCCAGTACTTC. Translation: CASSLDGLQRETQYF.

V usage is TRBV19 and J usage is TRBJ1-1; D possibly corresponds to TRBD1 (5 bases). This CDR3 comprises 16 residues. With 3 bases removed from V and 0 bases from J, the gap between germline ends came to 14 bases. Germline assignment: CDR1 LNHDA and CDR2 SQIVND (reference sequence). CDR3 DNA: TGTGCCAGTAGTATGGAGGGGAGTCCGGTGAACACTGAAGCTTTCTTT. It translates to CASSMEGSPVNTEAFF.

The genes are TRBV9 and TRBJ2-3, with 7 bases fitting TRBD2. Trimming removed 5 bases from V and 5 bases from J; junction bases left unmatched: 17. This CDR3 spans 17 amino acids. Germline lookup yields CDR1 SGDLS and CDR2 YYNGEE. This CDR3 is CASSAGEIWVYRDTQYF. The CDR3 DNA reads TGTGCCAGCAGTGCGGGAGAAATCTGGGTATATAGAGATACGCAGTATTTT.

This rearrangement joins TRBV10-1 to TRBJ2-7, with 7 bases matching TRBD1. CDR1 and CDR2 (germline): WNHNN, SYGVQD (reference sequence). The trim removed 0 bases at V and 4 bases at J, leaving 3 bases unmatched. The CDR3 covers 14 residues. CDR3 loop: CASSESDRRYEQYF. DNA for the CDR3: TGCGCCAGCAGTGAGTCGGACAGGAGGTACGAGCAGTACTTC.

The CDR3 reads CASSLEGGGNEKLFF. In nucleotides, the CDR3 is TGTGCCAGCAGCTTAGAAGGCGGCGGTAATGAAAAACTGTTTTTT. The chain recombines TRBV7-6 with TRBJ1-4; D is uncertain. In germline, CDR1 is SGHVS, CDR2 FNYEAQ. The V and J ends lost 1 base and 4 bases respectively, with 10 bases between them. The CDR3 has 15 residues.

The genes are TRBV18 and TRBJ2-1; 7 nucleotides align to TRBD2. The CDR3 sequence is 16 residues long. The V gene's germline CDR1 is KGHSH and CDR2 LQKENI. The V and J ends lost 0 bases and 3 bases, in that order; junction bases with no gene match: 5. The CDR3 is CASSPPWSGNYNEQFF. CDR3 nucleotides: TGTGCCAGCTCACCACCGTGGAGCGGGAACTACAATGAGCAGTTCTTC.

This chain uses TRBV7-9 with TRBJ2-7; TRBD1 matches 11 bases. Looked up from germline, CDR1 is SEHNR and CDR2 is FQNEAQ (reference sequence). CDR3 length: 14 amino acids. V dropped 5 bases and J dropped 7; count of bases not matched to a gene: 7. This chain's CDR3 is CASSDGQGAREQYF. Here the CDR3 DNA reads TGTGCCAGCAGCGATGGACAGGGGGCGCGGGAGCAGTACTTC.

J is TRBJ2-2 and V is TRBV19; D may be TRBD2 (5 bases). In germline, CDR1 is LNHDA, CDR2 SQIVND (reference sequence). Trimming removed 9 bases from V and 2 bases from J, with 13 bases in between. CDR3 length: 14 residues. The CDR3 nucleotides read TGTGCCAGCAGCCGGGGAACTAACACCGGGGAGCTGTTTTTT. It codes for CASSRGTNTGELFF.

The gene calls are TRBV7-7 and TRBJ2-5; 7 positions match TRBD1. Trimming at V came to 2 bases and at J to 5 bases, leaving 2 bases not matched to a gene. This CDR3 contains 13 residues. Germline loops: CDR1 SSHAT, CDR2 FNYEAQ (reference sequence). The CDR3 protein is CASSLSQGETQYF. The DNA of the CDR3 is TGTGCCAGCAGCTTATCACAGGGGGAGACCCAGTACTTC.

V usage is TRBV28 and J usage is TRBJ2-7; TRBD1 might be the D (6 bases). CDR3 size: 14 residues. Germline CDR1 reads MDHEN; CDR2 reads SYDVKM. Trimming took off 2 bases at V and 3 bases at J, with 11 bases between the two ends. The CDR3 DNA sequence: TGTGCCAGCAGTTTAGTTGGGGGCATCTACGAGCAGTACTTC. This codes for CASSLVGGIYEQYF.

This clone was observed a handful of times. This sequence joins TRBV6-5 and TRBJ1-1, with D tentatively TRBD1 (6 bases). The CDR3 length is 14 residues. Germline CDR1 is MNHEY and CDR2 is SVGAGI. Trimming stripped 7 bases from V and 0 bases from J, with 12 bases between. The CDR3 nucleotides read TGTGCCAGCACGCCGGGACACCTGAACACTGAAGCTTTCTTT. This gives the protein CASTPGHLNTEAFF.

This clone was seen a few times. The chain carries TRBV29-1 and TRBJ2-1, with TRBD2 matching over 10 bases. The CDR3 covers 12 residues. V was clipped by 7 bases and J by 6 bases; unmatched bases: 3. Germline loops: CDR1 SQVTM, CDR2 ANQGSEA. CDR3 sequence: CSEREGFNEQFF. For the CDR3, the DNA is TGCAGCGAGCGGGAGGGTTTCAATGAGCAGTTCTTC.

This clone was recorded a few times. For the CDR3, the DNA is TGTGCCAGCACATATTCGGGTTCCTACGAGCAGTACTTC. Its translation is CASTYSGSYEQYF. This chain uses TRBV28 with TRBJ2-7; D unresolved. The V end lost 7 bases, the J end lost 1 base, and 11 bases lay between the germline ends. Germline V gives CDR1 MDHEN, CDR2 SYDVKM. This CDR3 is 13 amino acids long.

This chain links TRBV29-1 with TRBJ2-7, with D perhaps matching TRBD2 (6 bases). Germline loops: CDR1 SQVTM, CDR2 ANQGSEA. CDR3 length equals 14 residues. V was clipped by 4 bases and J by 3 bases, with 16 bases between them. CDR3 nucleotide sequence: TGCAGCGTTGGGGGAGGCAGGGCTAACTACGAGCAGTACTTC. This sequence encodes CSVGGGRANYEQYF.

The rearrangement joins TRBV7-9 to TRBJ2-5; a weak D match, TRBD1 (6 bases). This CDR3 region has 16 residues. Between the trimmed V and J ends, which lost 5 bases and 2 bases, there was a span of 18 bases. Germline values: CDR1 SEHNR, CDR2 FQNEAQ (reference sequence). DNA of the CDR3: TGTGCCAGCAGCGGGGGCTCCGGACCGGAACAAGAGACCCAGTACTTC. It yields the protein CASSGGSGPEQETQYF.

The rearrangement links TRBV9 to TRBJ2-7; D is ambiguous. The ends were cut back, 0 bases at V and 0 bases at J, with 10 bases in the middle. The CDR3 is 15 residues long. CDR1 is SGDLS and CDR2 is YYNGEE in the germline V gene. CDR3 nucleotide sequence: TGTGCCAGCAGCGTAGGTCCGACACACTCCTACGAGCAGTACTTC. This gives the protein CASSVGPTHSYEQYF.

J is TRBJ2-7 and V is TRBV9; D is perhaps TRBD1 (6 bases). CDR3 length: 14 residues. The germline V and J ends were trimmed by 2 bases and 5 bases, with 14 bases remaining between them. Germline V gives CDR1 SGDLS, CDR2 YYNGEE. The CDR3 region is CASSVRDTPHEQYF. CDR3 in DNA: TGTGCCAGCAGCGTCCGGGACACCCCTCACGAGCAGTACTTC.

The genes are TRBV4-1 and TRBJ2-2; D might be TRBD2 (6 bases). Trimming shortened V by 2 bases and J by 3 bases, and 16 bases separated the two germline ends. Germline-derived CDR1 and CDR2 are MGHRA and YSYEKL. The CDR3 covers 17 residues. For the CDR3, the DNA is TGCGCCAGCAGCCAACCCCCCGGCGGACTACACACCGGGGAGCTGTTTTTT. It is translated as CASSQPPGGLHTGELFF.

The V gene is TRBV6-5, the J gene TRBJ1-4; no reliable D call. The CDR3 contains 14 residues. V gave up 4 bases and J gave up 4 bases, with 10 bases separating them. Germline CDR1 is MNHEY and CDR2 is SVGAGI. CDR3: CASSLDTVNEKLFF. Written as DNA, the CDR3 is TGTGCCAGCAGTTTAGACACGGTTAATGAAAAACTGTTTTTT.

This chain joins TRBV6-1 and TRBJ1-1; D is unresolved. Trimming removed 3 bases at V and 2 bases at J, with 10 bases between. Looked up from germline, CDR1 is MNHNS and CDR2 is SASEGT. The CDR3 is 14 amino acids. CDR3 coding DNA: TGTGCCAGCAGTGATACAATTTTTAACACTGAAGCTTTCTTT. This gives the protein CASSDTIFNTEAFF.

This clone was observed a handful of times. The CDR3 protein is CASSTSGPQETQYF. CDR3 in DNA: TGCGCCAGCAGCACTAGCGGGCCTCAAGAGACCCAGTACTTC. This chain uses TRBV5-1 with TRBJ2-5; 9 bases align to TRBD2. The CDR3 spans 14 residues. CDR1 is SGHRS and CDR2 is YFSETQ in the germline V gene. Trimming removed 4 bases from V and 2 bases from J; junction bases left unmatched: 3.